This T cell receptor (beta chain) was found in a study of cytomegalovirus exposure and HLA in healthy donors. Overall study findings and caveats: In a later analysis, compared with equally common non-associated chains, HLA-associated beta chains were more expanded.

The trim removed 4 bases at V and 6 bases at J, leaving 3 bases unmatched. This CDR3 contains 12 residues. Germline CDR1 reads MNHEY; CDR2 reads SMNVEV (reference sequence). Use of 60 Vbeta and 13 Jbeta primers characterized the PCR. TCRdb's table, derived via immunoSEQ multiplex PCR, lists solely in-frame clones and lacks some. The table records some 130,000 clones, around three quarters of them present only once. Turning to this clone: Its antigen is unknown.

Every donor was a healthy person donating bone marrow. Sequences were obtained from PBMCs. This clonotype was obtained from a man between 35 and 55 years old in good health and CMV-seronegative. The chain couples TRBV27 to TRBJ2-7; 7 nucleotides align to TRBD1. CDR3 in amino acids: CASSSTGREQYF. In DNA, the CDR3 is TGTGCCAGCAGTTCGACAGGGCGCGAGCAGTACTTC.